This entry concerns a single T cell receptor beta chain. The sample comes from a study of blood T cell repertoires in COVID-19. CDR3 length: 13 amino acids. The V gene's germline CDR1 is SGHNT and CDR2 YYREEE (reference sequence). V lost 0 bases and J 4 bases, leaving 7 bases between the germline ends. Source study methods: Reference gene primer amplification gave estimated nucleated cell counts. TCRdb keeps only in-frame clones here, not all; method: immunoSEQ multiplex PCR. Clone size and the V and J calls come from that table; the DNA yielded D and trimming. The data contain under 150,000 clones, roughly four fifths of them singletons.

This clonotype originated in a human donor in a cohort sampled during active COVID-19. The chain uses TRBV5-4 and TRBJ1-2, with D unresolved. Material for sequencing was peripheral blood. DNA of the CDR3: TGTGCCAGCAGCTTGGCCGCAGGCTATGGCTACACCTTC. It specifies CASSLAAGYGYTF. Drawing the rest from reference TRBV5-4 and TRBJ1-2, the complete variable domain is ETGVTQSPTHLIKTRGQQVTLRCSSQSGHNTVSWYQQALGQGPQFIFQYYREEENGRGNFPPRFSGLQFPNYSSELNVNALELDDSALYLCASSLAAGYGYTFGSGTRLTVV.